This TCR beta chain appears in the sequencing data of a study of post-analysis software for immune sequencing data. About the study: Some patients lacked subtype; others had relapsing-remitting, secondary progressive or progressive-relapsing disease. Study findings and constraints: About five TRBV segments, including TRBV5-6, TRBV5-1 and TRBV20-1, were more frequent in patients than controls. Normalized Chao1 diversity was significantly reduced in patients versus controls.

Built from TCR beta cDNA, the libraries had unique molecular identifiers in them. TCRdb recomputed calls from the PCR reads with MiXCR, one row per CDR3 protein. Of about 820,000 distinct CDR3 sequences in the sample, approximately 53% were seen once. Germline V gene sequence: CDR1 SQVTM, CDR2 ANQGSEA. Trimming cost V 1 base and J 2 bases, with 10 bases left between them. This CDR3 contains 14 residues. As regards this clonotype: As yet, its antigen is unknown.

The sequenced sample consisted of blood. The sequence derives from a girl aged 5-17 years with multiple sclerosis. V is TRBV29-1 and J is TRBJ2-3, with a possible D match to TRBD2 (5 bases). CDR3 sequence: CSVEGGGLTDTQYF. DNA for the CDR3: TGCAGCGTTGAAGGAGGCGGACTCACAGATACGCAGTATTTT.